The clone carrying this T cell receptor (beta chain) was counted once. Antigen specificity is unknown. Being one base from a much bigger clone, this may be a read error. In this CDR3 the conserved last residue, phenylalanine or tryptophan, is missing, so a read error is likely. From unsorted bulk tissue weighing about 20-33 mg, DNA and RNA were co-extracted. All patients had surgically resected primary liver carcinoma. Over 75% viable tumor cells were present in every tumor sample. With 9 bases removed from V and 6 bases from J, the gap between germline ends came to 12 bases. There are 12 residues in the CDR3. Germline CDR1 MDHEN, CDR2 SYDVKM. The data stem from a study of tumor-infiltrating lymphocytes in primary liver carcinoma. On the study more broadly: Sample yields of productive TCRbeta reads, ranging from roughly 3.65 to 7.13 million, were similar across tissue types.

Whole-study findings and limits: Present in all five tumor regions were only about 7-25% of the top clones.

The investigators made TCR beta cDNA from roughly 0.45 ug total RNA, using a constant-region primer. What produced the TCR beta libraries was three nested multiplex PCR rounds using slightly modified ARM-PCR. In the first two PCR rounds, TRBV1-TRBV30 forward primers were paired with a C-beta reverse primer, and each round lasted roughly 9 cycles. TCRdb analysed the multiplex PCR reads with MiXCR anew, one entry per CDR3 protein. The data contain roughly 190,000 distinct CDR3 sequences, over 80% of them singletons. The sample was tumor tissue from primary liver carcinoma. V is TRBV28 and J is TRBJ2-1; D may be TRBD1 or TRBD2 (6 bases each). The clonotype was recovered from a man aged 40-49 years with primary liver carcinoma and hepatitis B virus infection. The CDR3 protein is CASTGTFNEQFL. CDR3 nucleotide sequence: TGTGCCAGTACAGGGACTTTCAATGAGCAGTTCTTA.